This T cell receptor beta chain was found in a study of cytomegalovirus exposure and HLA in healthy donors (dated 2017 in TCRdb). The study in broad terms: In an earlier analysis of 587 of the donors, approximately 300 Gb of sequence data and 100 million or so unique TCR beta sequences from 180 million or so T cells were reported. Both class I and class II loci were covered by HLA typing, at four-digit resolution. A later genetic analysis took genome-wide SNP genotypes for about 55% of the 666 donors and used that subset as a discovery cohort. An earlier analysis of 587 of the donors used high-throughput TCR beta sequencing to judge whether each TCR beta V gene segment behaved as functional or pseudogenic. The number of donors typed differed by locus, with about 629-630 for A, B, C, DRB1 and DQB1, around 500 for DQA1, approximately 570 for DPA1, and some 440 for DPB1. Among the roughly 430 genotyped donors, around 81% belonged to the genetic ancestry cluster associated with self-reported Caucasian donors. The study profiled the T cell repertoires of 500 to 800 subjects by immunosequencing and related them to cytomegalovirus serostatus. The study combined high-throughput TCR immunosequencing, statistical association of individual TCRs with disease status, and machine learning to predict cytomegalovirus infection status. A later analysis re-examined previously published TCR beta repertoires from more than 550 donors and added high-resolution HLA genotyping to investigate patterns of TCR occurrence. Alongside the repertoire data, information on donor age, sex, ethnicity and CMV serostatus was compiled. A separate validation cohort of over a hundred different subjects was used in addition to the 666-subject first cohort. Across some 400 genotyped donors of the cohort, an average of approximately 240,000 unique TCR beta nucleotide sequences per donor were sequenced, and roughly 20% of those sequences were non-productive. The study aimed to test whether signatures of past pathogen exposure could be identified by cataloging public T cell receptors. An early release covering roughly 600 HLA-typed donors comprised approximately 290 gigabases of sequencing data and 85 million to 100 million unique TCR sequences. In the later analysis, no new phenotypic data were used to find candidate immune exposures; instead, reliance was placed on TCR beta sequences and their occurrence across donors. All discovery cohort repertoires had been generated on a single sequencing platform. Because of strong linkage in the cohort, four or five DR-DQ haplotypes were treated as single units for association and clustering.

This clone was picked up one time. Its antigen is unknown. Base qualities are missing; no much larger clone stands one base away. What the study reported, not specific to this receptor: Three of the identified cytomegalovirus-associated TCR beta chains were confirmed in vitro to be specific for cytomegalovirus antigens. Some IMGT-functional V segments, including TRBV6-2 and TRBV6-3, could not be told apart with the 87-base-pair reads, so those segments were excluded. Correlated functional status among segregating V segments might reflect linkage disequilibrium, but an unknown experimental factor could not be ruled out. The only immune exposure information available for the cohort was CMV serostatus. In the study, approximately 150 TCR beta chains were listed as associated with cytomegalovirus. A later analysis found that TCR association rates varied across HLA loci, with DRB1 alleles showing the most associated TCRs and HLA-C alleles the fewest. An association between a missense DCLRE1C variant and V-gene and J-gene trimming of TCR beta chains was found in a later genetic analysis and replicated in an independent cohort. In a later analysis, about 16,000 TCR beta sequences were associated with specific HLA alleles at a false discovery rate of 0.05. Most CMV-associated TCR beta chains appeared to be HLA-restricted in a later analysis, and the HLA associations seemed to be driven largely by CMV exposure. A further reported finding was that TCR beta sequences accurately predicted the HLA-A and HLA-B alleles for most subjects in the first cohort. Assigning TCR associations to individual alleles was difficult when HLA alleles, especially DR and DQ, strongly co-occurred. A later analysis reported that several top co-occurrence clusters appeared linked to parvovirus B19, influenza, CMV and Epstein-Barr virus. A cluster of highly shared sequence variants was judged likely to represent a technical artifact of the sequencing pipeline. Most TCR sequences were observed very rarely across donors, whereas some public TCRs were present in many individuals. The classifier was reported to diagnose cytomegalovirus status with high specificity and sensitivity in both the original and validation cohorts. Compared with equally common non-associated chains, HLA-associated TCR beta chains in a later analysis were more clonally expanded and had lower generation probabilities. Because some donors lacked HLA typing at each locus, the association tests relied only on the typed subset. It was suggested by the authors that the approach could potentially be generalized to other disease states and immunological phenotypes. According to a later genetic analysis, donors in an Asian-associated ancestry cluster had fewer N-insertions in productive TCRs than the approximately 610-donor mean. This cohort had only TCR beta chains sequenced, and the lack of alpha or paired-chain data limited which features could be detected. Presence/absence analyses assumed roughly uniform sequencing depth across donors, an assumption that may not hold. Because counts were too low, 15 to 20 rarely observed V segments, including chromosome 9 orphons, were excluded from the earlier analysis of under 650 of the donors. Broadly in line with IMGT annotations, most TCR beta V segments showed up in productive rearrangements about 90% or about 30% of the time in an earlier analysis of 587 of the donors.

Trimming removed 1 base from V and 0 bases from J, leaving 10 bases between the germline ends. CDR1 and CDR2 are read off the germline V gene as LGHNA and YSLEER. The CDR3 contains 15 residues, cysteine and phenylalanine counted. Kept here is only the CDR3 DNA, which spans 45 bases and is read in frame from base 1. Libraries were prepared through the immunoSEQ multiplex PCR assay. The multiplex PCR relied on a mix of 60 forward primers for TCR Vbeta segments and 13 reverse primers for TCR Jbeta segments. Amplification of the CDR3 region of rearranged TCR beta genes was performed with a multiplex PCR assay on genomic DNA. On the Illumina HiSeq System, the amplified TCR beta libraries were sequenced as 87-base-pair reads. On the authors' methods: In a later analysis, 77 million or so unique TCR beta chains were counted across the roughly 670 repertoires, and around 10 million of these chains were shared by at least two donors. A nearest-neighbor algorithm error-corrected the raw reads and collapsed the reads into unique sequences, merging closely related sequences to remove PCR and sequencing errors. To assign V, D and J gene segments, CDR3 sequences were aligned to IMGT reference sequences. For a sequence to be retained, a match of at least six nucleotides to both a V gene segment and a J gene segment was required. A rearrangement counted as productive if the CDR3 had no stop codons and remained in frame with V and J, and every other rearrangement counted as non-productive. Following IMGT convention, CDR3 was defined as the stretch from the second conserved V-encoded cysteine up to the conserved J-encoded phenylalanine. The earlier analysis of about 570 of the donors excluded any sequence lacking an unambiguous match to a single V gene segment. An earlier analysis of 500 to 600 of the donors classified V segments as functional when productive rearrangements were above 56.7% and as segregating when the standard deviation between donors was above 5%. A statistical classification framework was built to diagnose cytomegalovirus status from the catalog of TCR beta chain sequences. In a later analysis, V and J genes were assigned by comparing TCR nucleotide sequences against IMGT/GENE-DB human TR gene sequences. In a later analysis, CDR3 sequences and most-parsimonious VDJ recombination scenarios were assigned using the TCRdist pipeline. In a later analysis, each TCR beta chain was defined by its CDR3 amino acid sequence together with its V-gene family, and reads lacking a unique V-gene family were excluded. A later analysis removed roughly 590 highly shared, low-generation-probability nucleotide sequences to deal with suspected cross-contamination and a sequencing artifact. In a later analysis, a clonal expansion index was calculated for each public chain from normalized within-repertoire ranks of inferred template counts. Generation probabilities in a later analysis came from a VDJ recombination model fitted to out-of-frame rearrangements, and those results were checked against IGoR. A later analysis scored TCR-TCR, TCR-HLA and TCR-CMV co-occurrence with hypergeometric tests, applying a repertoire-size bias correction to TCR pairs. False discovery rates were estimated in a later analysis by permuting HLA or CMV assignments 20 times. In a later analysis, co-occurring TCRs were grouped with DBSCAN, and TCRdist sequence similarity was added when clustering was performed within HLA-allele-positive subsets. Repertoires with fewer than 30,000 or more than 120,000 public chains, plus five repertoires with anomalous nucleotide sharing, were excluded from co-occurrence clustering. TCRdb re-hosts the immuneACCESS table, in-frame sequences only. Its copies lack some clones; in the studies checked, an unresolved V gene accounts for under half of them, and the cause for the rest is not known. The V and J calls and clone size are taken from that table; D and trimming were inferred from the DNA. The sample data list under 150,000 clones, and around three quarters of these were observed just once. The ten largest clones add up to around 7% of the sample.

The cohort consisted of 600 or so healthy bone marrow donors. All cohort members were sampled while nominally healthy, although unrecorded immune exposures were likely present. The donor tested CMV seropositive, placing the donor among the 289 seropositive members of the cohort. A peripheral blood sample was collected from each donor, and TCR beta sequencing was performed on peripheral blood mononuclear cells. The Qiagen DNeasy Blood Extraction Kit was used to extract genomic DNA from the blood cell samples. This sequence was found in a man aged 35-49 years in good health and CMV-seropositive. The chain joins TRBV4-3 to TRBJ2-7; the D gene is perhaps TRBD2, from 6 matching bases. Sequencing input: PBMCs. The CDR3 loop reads CASSQARGASYEQYF. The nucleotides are TGCGCCAGCAGCCAAGCCCGCGGGGCCTCCTACGAGCAGTACTTC.